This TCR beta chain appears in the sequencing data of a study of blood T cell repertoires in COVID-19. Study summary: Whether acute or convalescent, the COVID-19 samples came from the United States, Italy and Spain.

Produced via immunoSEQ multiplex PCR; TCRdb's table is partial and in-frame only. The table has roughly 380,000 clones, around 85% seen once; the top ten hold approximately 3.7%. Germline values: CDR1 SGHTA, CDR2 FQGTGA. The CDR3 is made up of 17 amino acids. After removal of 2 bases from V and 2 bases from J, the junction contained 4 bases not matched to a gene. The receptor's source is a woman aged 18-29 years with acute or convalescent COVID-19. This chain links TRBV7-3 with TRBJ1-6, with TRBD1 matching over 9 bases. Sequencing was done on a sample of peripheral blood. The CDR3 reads CASSLGDRETYNSPLHF. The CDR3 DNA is TGTGCCAGCAGCTTAGGGGACAGGGAGACCTATAATTCACCCCTCCACTTT. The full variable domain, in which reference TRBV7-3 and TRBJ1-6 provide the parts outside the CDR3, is GAGVSQTPSNKVTEKGKYVELRCDPISGHTALYWYRQSLGQGPEFLIYFQGTGAADDSGLPNDRFFAVRPEGSVSTLKIQRTERGDSAVYLCASSLGDRETYNSPLHFGNGTRLTVT.